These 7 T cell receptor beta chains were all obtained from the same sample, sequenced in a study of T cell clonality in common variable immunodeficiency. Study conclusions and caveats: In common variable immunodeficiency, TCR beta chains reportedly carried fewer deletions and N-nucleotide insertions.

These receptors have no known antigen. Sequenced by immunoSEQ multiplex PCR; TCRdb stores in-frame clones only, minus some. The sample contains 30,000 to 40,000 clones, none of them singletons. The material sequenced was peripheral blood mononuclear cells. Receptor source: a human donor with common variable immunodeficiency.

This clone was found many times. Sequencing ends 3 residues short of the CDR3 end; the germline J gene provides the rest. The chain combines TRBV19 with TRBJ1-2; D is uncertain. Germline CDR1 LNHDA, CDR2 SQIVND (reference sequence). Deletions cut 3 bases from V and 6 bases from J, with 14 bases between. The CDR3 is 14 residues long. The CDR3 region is CASSMLAASDGYTF. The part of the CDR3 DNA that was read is TGTGCCAGTAGTATGTTGGCCGCCAGCGATGGC.

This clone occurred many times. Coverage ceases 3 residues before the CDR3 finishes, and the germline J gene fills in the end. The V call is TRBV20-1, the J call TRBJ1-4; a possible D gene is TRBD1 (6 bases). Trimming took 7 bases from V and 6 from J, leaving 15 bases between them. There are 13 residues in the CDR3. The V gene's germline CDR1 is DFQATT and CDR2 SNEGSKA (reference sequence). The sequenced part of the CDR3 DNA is TGCAGTGGGTACAGGGTACAGGATGAAAAA. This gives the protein CSGYRVQDEK. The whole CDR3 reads CSGYRVQDEKLFF.

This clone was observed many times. The part of the CDR3 DNA that was read is TGTGCCAGTAGTATCTCGAGCGGGGGGAACACCGGGGAG. Its translation is CASSISSGGNTGE. The complete CDR3 sequence is CASSISSGGNTGELFF. The rearrangement joins TRBV19 to TRBJ2-2, with TRBD2 matching over 8 bases. The sequence runs out 3 residues before the end of the CDR3; the remainder is reconstructed from the germline J gene. V was clipped by 3 bases and J by 1 base; unmatched bases: 4. The CDR3 is 16 residues long. CDR1 is LNHDA, CDR2 SQIVND, per germline (reference sequence).

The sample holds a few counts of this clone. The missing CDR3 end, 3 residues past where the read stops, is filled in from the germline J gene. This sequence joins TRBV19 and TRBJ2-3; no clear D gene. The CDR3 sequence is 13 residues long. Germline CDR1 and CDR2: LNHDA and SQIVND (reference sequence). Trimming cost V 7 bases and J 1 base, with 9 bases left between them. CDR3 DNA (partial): TGTGCCAGTACGCCCACGGGCACAGATACG. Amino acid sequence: CASTPTGTDT. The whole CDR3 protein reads CASTPTGTDTQYF.

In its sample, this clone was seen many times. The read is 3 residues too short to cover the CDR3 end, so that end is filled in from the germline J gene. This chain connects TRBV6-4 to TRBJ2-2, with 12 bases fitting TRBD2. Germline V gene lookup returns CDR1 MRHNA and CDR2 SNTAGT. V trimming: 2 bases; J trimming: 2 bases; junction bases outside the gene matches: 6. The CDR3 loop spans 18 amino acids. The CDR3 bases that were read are TGTGCCAGCAGTGACGTACTAGCGGGGGGCCCCAACACCGGGGAG. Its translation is CASSDVLAGGPNTGE. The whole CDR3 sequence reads CASSDVLAGGPNTGELFF.

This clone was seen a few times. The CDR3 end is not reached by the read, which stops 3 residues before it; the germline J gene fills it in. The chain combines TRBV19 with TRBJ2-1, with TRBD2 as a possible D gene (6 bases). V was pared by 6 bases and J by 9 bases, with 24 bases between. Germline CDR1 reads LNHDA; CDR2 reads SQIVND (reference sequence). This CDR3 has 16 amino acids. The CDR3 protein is CASSSWDSLVRGEQFF. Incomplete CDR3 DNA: TGTGCCAGTAGCTCTTGGGACTCCCTAGTCCGGGGTGAG.

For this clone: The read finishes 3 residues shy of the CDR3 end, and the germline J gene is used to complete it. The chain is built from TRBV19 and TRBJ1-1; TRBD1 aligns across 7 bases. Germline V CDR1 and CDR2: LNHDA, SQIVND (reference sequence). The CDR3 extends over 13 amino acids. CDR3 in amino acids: CASSMTTGARAFF. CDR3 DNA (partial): TGTGCCAGTAGTATGACAACAGGGGCCCGA.